Shown below are 20 T cell receptor beta chains from a single sample sequenced in a study of blood T cell repertoires in COVID-19. Generated by immunoSEQ multiplex PCR, the TCRdb table keeps only in-frame clones and is missing some. The table shows around 190,000 clones, with approximately 91% occurring only once. Sequencing input: peripheral blood. The receptors here all came from a man between 45 and 60 years old with COVID-19, enrolled during active disease.

The rearrangement joins TRBV24-1 to TRBJ2-2; the D gene is possibly TRBD1 (6 bases). Trimming cost V 9 bases and J 0 bases, with 10 bases left between them. The CDR3 extends over 14 amino acids. The germline V gene encodes CDR1 KGHDR and CDR2 SFDVKD. This CDR3 reads CATEGEANTGELFF. The CDR3 coding sequence is TGTGCCACCGAGGGGGAAGCGAACACCGGGGAGCTGTTTTTT.

The chain couples TRBV4-3 to TRBJ1-4, with D unresolved. This CDR3 region has 16 residues. V gave up 0 bases and J gave up 7 bases, with 15 bases separating them. CDR1 LGHNA and CDR2 YSLEER come from the germline V gene. The CDR3 bases are TGCGCCAGCAGCCAAGATGTGAGGACTTCGAGTGAAAAACTGTTTTTT. It codes for CASSQDVRTSSEKLFF.

The chain combines TRBV15 with TRBJ1-5; D might be TRBD1 (5 bases). Trimming left V 0 bases short and J 1 base short, with 13 bases between. This CDR3 is 17 amino acids long. Germline values: CDR1 LNHNV, CDR2 YYDKDF (reference sequence). The chain's CDR3 is CATSRDGRTPSNQPQHF. The CDR3 region has the DNA TGTGCCACCAGCAGAGATGGTCGGACACCCAGCAATCAGCCCCAGCATTTT.

V usage is TRBV10-3 and J usage is TRBJ1-6; TRBD1 matches 10 bases. J was trimmed by 8 bases and V by 10 bases; bases with no gene match: 2. Per the germline V gene, CDR1 is ENHRY and CDR2 is SYGVKD. This CDR3 has 12 amino acids. For the CDR3, the DNA is TGTGCCAGCGGACAGGGGGATTCACCCCTCCACTTT. Its protein product is CASGQGDSPLHF.

The chain has TRBV19 and TRBJ2-1; D remains unclear. The CDR3 totals 15 residues. From germline, CDR1 is LNHDA and CDR2 SQIVND (reference sequence). Trimming pared 4 bases from V and 0 bases from J, leaving 10 bases between. CDR3 nucleotide sequence: TGTGCCAGTAGTACCGACATTCCCTCCTACAATGAGCAGTTCTTC. The encoded protein is CASSTDIPSYNEQFF.

V and J are TRBV27 and TRBJ1-6; 7 bases map to TRBD1. Trimming removed 3 bases from V and 10 bases from J; junction bases left unmatched: 12. In germline, CDR1 is MNHEY, CDR2 SMNVEV (reference sequence). The CDR3 has 16 residues. The CDR3 coding sequence is TGTGCCAGCAGTTTTAGGAGGGGGCCGGGGGGGTCACCCCTCCACTTT. Translating it yields CASSFRRGPGGSPLHF.

This chain joins TRBV28 and TRBJ2-1; the match to TRBD2 covers 11 bases. The CDR3 covers 16 residues. CDR1 MDHEN and CDR2 SYDVKM come from the germline V gene. Germline trimming cut 3 bases from V and 7 bases from J; bases unmatched to any gene: 8. The CDR3 bases are TGTGCCAGCAGTTTCTCGGGACTAGCGGATAAAAATGAGCAGTTCTTC. It codes for CASSFSGLADKNEQFF.

This chain uses TRBV7-8 with TRBJ2-2; 7 bases align to TRBD2. The CDR3 consists of 16 residues. V shed 7 bases and J 0 bases; nucleotides not matched to a gene: 8. Germline V gene sequence: CDR1 SGHVS, CDR2 FQNEAQ. The CDR3 sequence is CASTPGLSTNTGELFF. The CDR3 coding sequence is TGTGCCAGCACCCCGGGACTATCAACGAACACCGGGGAGCTGTTTTTT.

The rearrangement joins TRBV19 to TRBJ2-5, with D perhaps matching TRBD1 (5 bases). Trimming pared 5 bases from V and 4 bases from J, leaving 14 bases between. Germline V CDR1 and CDR2: LNHDA, SQIVND (reference sequence). This CDR3 has 14 residues. CDR3 amino acids: CASSGARSAETQYF. In DNA form, the CDR3 reads TGTGCCAGTAGTGGGGCCAGGTCAGCAGAGACCCAGTACTTC. Complete variable domain (other parts from reference TRBV19 and TRBJ2-5): DGGITQSPKYLFRKEGQNVTLSCEQNLNHDAMYWYRQDPGQGLRLIYYSQIVNDFQKGDIAEGYSVSREKKESFPLTVTSAQKNPTAFYLCASSGARSAETQYFGPGTRLLVL.

The V and J genes are TRBV7-8 and TRBJ2-2; TRBD1 aligns across 9 bases. J lost 5 bases, V lost 3 bases, and 16 bases had no gene match. CDR1 and CDR2 (germline): SGHVS, FQNEAQ. CDR3 length: 19 residues. CDR3 sequence: CASSFTFNSQGARTGELFF. CDR3 nucleotide sequence: TGTGCCAGCAGCTTTACCTTCAACTCACAGGGGGCGCGAACCGGGGAGCTGTTTTTT.

The rearrangement links TRBV18 to TRBJ1-1, with 7 bases matching TRBD1. Germline V gene sequence: CDR1 KGHSH, CDR2 LQKENI. The CDR3 is 13 residues long. Trimming at V came to 8 bases and at J to 7 bases, leaving 10 bases not matched to a gene. The CDR3 DNA is TGTGCCAGCCGGGGGACAGACGCCGATGAAGCTTTCTTT. As protein: CASRGTDADEAFF.

The chain has TRBV7-9 and TRBJ2-3; 7 bases are shared with TRBD1. Germline loops: CDR1 SEHNR, CDR2 FQNEAQ (reference sequence). V was pared by 1 base and J by 2 bases, with 9 bases of the junction left unmatched. CDR3 length equals 17 residues. The CDR3 region is CASSLVKGAQYTDTQYF. DNA for the CDR3: TGTGCCAGCAGCTTAGTGAAGGGGGCTCAGTACACAGATACGCAGTATTTT.

The genes are TRBV28 and TRBJ2-5, with 7 bases aligning to TRBD1. The CDR3 has 16 amino acids. Germline V CDR1 and CDR2: MDHEN, SYDVKM. The V segment lost 6 bases and the J segment 5 bases; nucleotides outside the gene matches: 15. The CDR3 sequence: CASSPPSGGRGETQYF. The DNA for the CDR3 is TGTGCCAGCAGCCCCCCCTCGGGCGGCAGGGGGGAGACCCAGTACTTC.

The chain links TRBV6-6 to TRBJ1-4, with 7 bases aligning to TRBD1. Germline CDR1 is MNHNY and CDR2 is SVGAGI (reference sequence). The ends lost 5 bases at V and 3 bases at J; junction bases unmatched: 9. CDR3 length: 16 amino acids. Here the CDR3 DNA reads TGTGCCAGCAGTAACGACAGGGATGCGTCTAATGAAAAACTGTTTTTT. This sequence encodes CASSNDRDASNEKLFF.

The gene calls are TRBV3-1 (or the pseudogene TRBV3-2) and TRBJ1-4, with D possibly matching TRBD1 (6 bases). This CDR3 is 15 amino acids long. Trimming took off 4 bases at V and 3 bases at J, with 12 bases between the two ends. The V gene's germline CDR1 is LGHDT and CDR2 YNNKEL (reference sequence). DNA for the CDR3: TGTGCCAGCAGCCGCCGGGACATCTCTAATGAAAAACTGTTTTTT. Translation gives CASSRRDISNEKLFF.

The rearrangement links TRBV5-1 to TRBJ2-2; TRBD2 matches 11 bases. This CDR3 comprises 16 residues. V lost 2 bases to trimming and J lost 2 bases; unmatched junction nucleotides: 2. Germline CDR1 and CDR2: SGHRS and YFSETQ. The DNA of the CDR3 is TGCGCCAGCAGCTTACTAGCGGGAGATAACACCGGGGAGCTGTTTTTT. This sequence encodes CASSLLAGDNTGELFF.

The chain has TRBV12-3 or TRBV12-4 and TRBJ2-2; D not resolved. The CDR3 is made up of 13 amino acids. V lost 0 bases, J lost 5 bases, and 4 bases lay in between. The CDR3 spells CASSLASTGELFF. Here the CDR3 DNA reads TGTGCCAGCAGTTTAGCCTCGACCGGGGAGCTGTTTTTT.

V usage is TRBV11-2 and J usage is TRBJ2-2, with 13 bases lining up with TRBD2. There are 18 residues in the CDR3. V was pared by 3 bases and J by 6 bases, with 10 bases of the junction left unmatched. CDR1 is SGHAT, CDR2 FQNNGV, per germline. The CDR3 here is CASSFGLAGAPPPGELFF. The CDR3 DNA follows: TGTGCCAGCAGCTTCGGACTAGCGGGAGCGCCACCCCCCGGGGAGCTGTTTTTT. The whole variable domain, remainder taken from reference TRBV11-2 and TRBJ2-2, is EAGVAQSPRYKIIEKRQSVAFWCNPISGHATLYWYQQILGQGPKLLIQFQNNGVVDDSQLPKDRFSAERLKGVDSTLKIQPAKLEDSAVYLCASSFGLAGAPPPGELFFGEGSRLTVL.

The rearrangement uses TRBV15 and TRBJ2-7, with TRBD1 matching over 7 bases. The CDR3 totals 15 residues. The V and J ends lost 1 base and 4 bases, in that order; junction bases with no gene match: 7. In germline, CDR1 is LNHNV, CDR2 YYDKDF (reference sequence). CDR3 nucleotide sequence: TGTGCCACCAGCAGAGCGTTAAACAGGGGTTACGAGCAGTACTTC. It codes for CATSRALNRGYEQYF.

The chain recombines TRBV19 with TRBJ1-5, with D hard to call. Trimming stripped 4 bases from V and 9 bases from J, with 19 bases between. The CDR3 runs to 15 residues. CDR1 and CDR2 (germline): LNHDA, SQIVND (reference sequence). The chain's CDR3 is CASSNQRGHRGPQHF. Here the CDR3 DNA reads TGTGCCAGTAGTAACCAAAGAGGCCACCGGGGGCCCCAGCATTTT.